This TCR beta chain was profiled in a study of molecular identifiers for immune sequencing clone quantification. Study-wide background: In replicates, RNA from roughly 20,000 or 100,000 naive CD8 cells was divided five ways and four parts were sequenced.

CDR3 length equals 13 residues. Germline CDR1 is KGHDR and CDR2 is SFDVKD. V dropped 0 bases and J dropped 7 bases, with 9 bases sitting between them. This clonotype was counted a few times. TCRdb re-called the PCR reads with MiXCR, one entry per CDR3 protein. The top ten hold approximately 0.8% of the sample, which has 460,000 or so distinct CDR3 sequences, 25% seen once. The sample taken for sequencing was naive CD8+ T cells from blood, with Jurkat cell RNA spiked in. Subset described: FACS-sorted CD8+CD4-CCR7+CD45RA+ naive T cells. This clonotype originated in a human donor in good health. Some libraries in this study had Jurkat cell RNA spiked in. V and J are TRBV24-1 and TRBJ2-7; D might be TRBD1 (6 bases). The CDR3 bases are TGTGCCACCAGTGATTTGGTAGGGGGTGAGCAGTACTTC. Translated, it gives CATSDLVGGEQYF.